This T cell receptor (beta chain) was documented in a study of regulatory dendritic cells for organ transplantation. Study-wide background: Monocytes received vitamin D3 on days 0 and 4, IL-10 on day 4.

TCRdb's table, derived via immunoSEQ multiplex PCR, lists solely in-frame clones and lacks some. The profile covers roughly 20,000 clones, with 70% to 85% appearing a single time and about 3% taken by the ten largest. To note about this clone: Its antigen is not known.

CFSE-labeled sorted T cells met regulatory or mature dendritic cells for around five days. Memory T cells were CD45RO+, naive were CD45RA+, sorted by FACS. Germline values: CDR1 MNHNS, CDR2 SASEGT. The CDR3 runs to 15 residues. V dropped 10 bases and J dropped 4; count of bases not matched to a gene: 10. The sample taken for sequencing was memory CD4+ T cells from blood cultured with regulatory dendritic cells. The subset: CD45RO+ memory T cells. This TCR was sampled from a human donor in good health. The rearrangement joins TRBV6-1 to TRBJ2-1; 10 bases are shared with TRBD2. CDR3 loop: CAIYPGTSVYNEQFF. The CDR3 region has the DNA TGTGCCATCTATCCGGGGACTAGCGTATACAATGAGCAGTTCTTC.